The entry that follows covers one T cell receptor beta chain sequence. Its antigen is unknown. The CDR3 is made up of 17 amino acids. CDR1 is SGHTA, CDR2 FQGNSA, per germline. V shed 0 bases and J 12 bases; nucleotides not matched to a gene: 20. This entry comes from a study of blood T cells in healthy people across ages. Study-wide results and limits: A roughly linear age-dependent decrease characterized TCR beta diversity per million T cells.

A second PCR, run for about 6 to 11 cycles, used a sample-barcoded 5' primer plus a J-beta primer mix. One entry per CDR3 protein, called by TCRdb with MiXCR from the 5' RACE reads. The profile shows some 1.1 million distinct CDR3 sequences, under 40% of them singletons. Isolation per sample recovered at least 6 million PBMCs. At least 6 micrograms of total RNA were extracted per sample. This sequence originates from a man aged 18 to 29 in good health. Material for sequencing was blood. V is TRBV7-2 and J is TRBJ2-7, with 7 nucleotides matching TRBD2. The chain's CDR3 is CASSLAGYGGLQETRYF. CDR3 nucleotide sequence: TGTGCCAGCAGCTTAGCTGGTTACGGGGGGTTACAAGAGACCCGGTACTTC.